These 14 T cell receptor beta chains were all obtained from the same sample, sequenced in a study of shared clonotypes between healthy human individuals (TCRdb year 2020). Library preparation employed the immunoSEQ multiplex PCR assay. TCRdb carries this immuneACCESS record with in-frame sequences only. Its versions omit some clonotypes, under half of them owing to an unresolved V gene in the studies checked, with the rest unexplained. The sample table contains roughly 2.2 million clones; only one count was recorded for over 85% of them. The ten largest clonotypes hold about 0.39% of the sample. Input material: naive CD4+ T cells from PBMCs. The intended sense of this specimen's cell subset or site label: CD45RA+ positively selected. The receptor source for this set is a man aged 18 to 29 in good health. Some clones in this sample may be carry-over from other donors' samples.

The V and J genes are TRBV7-2 and TRBJ2-4; 8 bases agree with TRBD2. CDR3 size: 16 residues. Trimming cost V 7 bases and J 3 bases; bases outside gene matches: 11. Germline values: CDR1 SGHTA, CDR2 FQGNSA. The CDR3 loop reads CASTQRGLADKNIQYF. For the CDR3, the DNA is TGTGCCAGCACCCAGCGGGGGCTCGCGGACAAAAACATTCAGTACTTC.

The genes are TRBV27 and TRBJ2-5; D is undetermined. CDR1 is MNHEY and CDR2 is SMNVEV in the germline V gene (reference sequence). The CDR3 is made up of 14 amino acids. Trimming took 3 bases from V and 5 from J, leaving 13 bases between them. CDR3 nucleotides: TGTGCCAGCAGTTTGACCGGTAGCTATGAGACCCAGTACTTC. Its translation: CASSLTGSYETQYF.

The table lists this clone with a count of one. Other DNA sequences in this specimen translate into the identical CDR3. The chain carries TRBV5-4 and TRBJ2-6, with D uncertain. Germline V gene lookup returns CDR1 SGHNT and CDR2 YYREEE (reference sequence). Trimming removed 0 bases from V and 0 bases from J, with 4 bases in between. This CDR3 is 15 amino acids long. CDR3 nucleotides: TGTGCCAGCAGCTTGGGGAGCTCTGGGGCCAACGTCCTGACTTTC. Encoded protein: CASSLGSSGANVLTF.

This clone was found once. This chain uses TRBV29-1 with TRBJ1-4, with unresolved D. This CDR3 region has 14 residues. With 6 bases removed from V and 7 bases from J, the gap between germline ends came to 18 bases. Looked up from germline, CDR1 is SQVTM and CDR2 is ANQGSEA. CDR3 sequence: CSVASPPAVEKLFF. CDR3 coding DNA: TGCAGCGTCGCCAGCCCCCCGGCTGTTGAAAAACTGTTTTTT. Looking up the rest from reference TRBV29-1 and TRBJ1-4 gives the full variable domain: SAVISQKPSRDICQRGTSLTIQCQVDSQVTMMFWYRQQPGQSLTLIATANQGSEATYESGFVIDKFPISRPNLTFSTLTVSNMSPEDSSIYLCSVASPPAVEKLFFGSGTQLSVL.

Comment on this clone: Additional DNA sequences in this sample encode the identical CDR3. The chain couples TRBV20-1 to TRBJ1-1; no reliable D call. Germline CDR1 reads DFQATT; CDR2 reads SNEGSKA (reference sequence). The CDR3 has 11 amino acids. V lost 3 bases, J lost 0 bases, and 2 bases lay in between. CDR3 sequence (DNA): TGCAGTGCTAGTCTGAACACTGAAGCTTTCTTT. Amino acid sequence: CSASLNTEAFF.

The J gene is TRBJ2-7, the V gene TRBV12-5; D not resolved. Germline values: CDR1 LGHNT, CDR2 FRNRAP. This CDR3 has 16 residues. Deletions cut 0 bases from V and 9 bases from J, with 21 bases between. CDR3 DNA: TGTGCTAGTGGTTTGGTACTCGGGTTGCACCCCCCCGGGCAGTACTTC. Protein sequence: CASGLVLGLHPPGQYF.

J is TRBJ2-2 and V is TRBV4-3; D might be TRBD1 (6 bases). The germline gives CDR1 LGHNA, CDR2 YSLEER. V was trimmed by 1 base and J by 6 bases, leaving 12 bases between them. The length of the CDR3 is 15 residues. The CDR3 here is CASSQANRVAGELFF. The CDR3 region has the DNA TGCGCCAGCAGCCAAGCCAACAGGGTCGCCGGGGAGCTGTTTTTT.

Turning to this clone: Other nucleotide sequences from this sample produce the same CDR3. This sequence joins TRBV7-8 and TRBJ2-7, with D perhaps assigned TRBD1 or TRBD2 (5 bases each). V dropped 4 bases and J dropped 2 bases, with 12 bases sitting between them. The CDR3 spans 14 residues. Germline V CDR1 and CDR2: SGHVS, FQNEAQ. CDR3 bases: TGTGCCAGCAGCTCCGACCGGGGCCCCTACGAGCAGTACTTC. Amino acids: CASSSDRGPYEQYF.

CDR3 in amino acids: CATSRDPDGRTQYF. Here the CDR3 DNA reads TGTGCCACCAGCAGAGATCCGGACGGTAGGACCCAGTACTTC. This chain connects TRBV15 to TRBJ2-5; D gene unclear. The length of the CDR3 is 14 residues. Trimming shortened V by 0 bases and J by 7 bases, and 12 bases separated the two germline ends. The V gene's germline CDR1 is LNHNV and CDR2 YYDKDF (reference sequence).

This chain uses TRBV6-5 with TRBJ2-7; no definite D call. Per germline, CDR1 MNHEY and CDR2 SVGAGI. This CDR3 is 12 amino acids long. Trimming shortened V by 8 bases and J by 2 bases, and 10 bases separated the two germline ends. As DNA, the CDR3 is TGTGCCAGCCAGACCCCTACCTACGAGCAGTACTTC. It codes for CASQTPTYEQYF.

The DNA for the CDR3 is TGCGCCAGCAGCCGGGACCCCCTGAGGGAGCAGTTCTTC. Protein: CASSRDPLREQFF. The chain is built from TRBV5-1 and TRBJ2-1; the D call may be TRBD1 or TRBD2 (5 bases each). Per germline, CDR1 SGHRS and CDR2 YFSETQ. The CDR3 has 13 amino acids. Trimming left V 4 bases short and J 10 bases short, with 15 bases between.

The J gene is TRBJ1-2, the V gene TRBV10-3, with 11 bases lining up with TRBD1. Trimming at V came to 3 bases and at J to 7 bases, leaving 13 bases not matched to a gene. There are 17 residues in the CDR3. Germline CDR1 reads ENHRY; CDR2 reads SYGVKD. For the CDR3, the DNA is TGTGCCATCAGTGATCCGACCCGGGACAGGGGGAAGGTTGGCTACACCTTC. It codes for CAISDPTRDRGKVGYTF.

The chain employs TRBV6-5 and TRBJ2-5; 7 bases are a match to TRBD2. Germline lookup yields CDR1 MNHEY and CDR2 SVGAGI. This CDR3 spans 14 amino acids. V dropped 0 bases and J dropped 9; count of bases not matched to a gene: 7. The CDR3 spells CASSYSGVRGAQYF. CDR3 DNA: TGTGCCAGCAGTTACTCTGGGGTACGGGGGGCCCAGTACTTC.

This sequence joins TRBV7-2 and TRBJ2-4, with a possible D match to TRBD1 (6 bases). Germline lookup yields CDR1 SGHTA and CDR2 FQGNSA. CDR3 size: 13 residues. V gave up 5 bases and J gave up 6 bases, with 11 bases separating them. CDR3 loop: CASSGSQGNIQYF. The CDR3 DNA reads TGTGCCAGCAGCGGATCACAGGGAAACATTCAGTACTTC.